This entry features one TCR beta chain sequence. Its target is unknown. At survey level, the immunoSEQ assay was run in its v3.0 version. Assay: immunoSEQ multiplex PCR; the TCRdb copy retains only in-frame clones and omits some. Counted here are over 25,000 clones, about 87% occurring once; the ten biggest clones make up less than 8.5%. V gave up 6 bases and J gave up 5 bases; unmatched junction bases: 9. Germline assignment: CDR1 MDHEN and CDR2 SYDVKM. The CDR3 length is 15 residues. These data come from a study of long-term antiretroviral therapy in people with HIV. Study-wide points: ART adherence, viral resistance and therapy changes went unrecorded. Blood in the study was drawn between the mid-2000s and the late 2010s, possibly under older ART regimens, which may be less effective than current ones. Versus controls, repertoires in people with HIV had narrower CDR3 length ranges.

V usage is TRBV28 and J usage is TRBJ1-5, with TRBD1 matching 8 bases. The TCR was taken from a man aged 45-60 years with HIV. The sample in question was unsorted PBMCs, obtained 3.2 years before starting antiretroviral therapy. CDR3: CASSEDREGDQPQHF. DNA for the CDR3: TGTGCCAGCAGCGAGGACAGGGAAGGGGATCAGCCCCAGCATTTT. The whole variable domain, remainder taken from reference TRBV28 and TRBJ1-5, is DVKVTQSSRYLVKRTGEKVFLECVQDMDHENMFWYRQDPGLGLRLIYFSYDVKMKEKGDIPEGYSVSREKKERFSLILESASTNQTSMYLCASSEDREGDQPQHFGDGTRLSIL.